Listed below are T cell receptor beta chains from one sample, sequenced in a study of regulatory T cells in long-lasting Graves disease. TCRdb processed the multiplex PCR reads anew with MiXCR; each CDR3 protein has one entry. The table lists some 500,000 distinct CDR3 sequences, more than 15% of them singletons. The sample was also linked to a second study, of T cells in Graves' hyperthyroidism and ophthalmopathy.

The sample here was peripheral blood mononuclear cells (PBMCs), taken at new diagnosis, from a patient treated with antithyroid drugs. Source of these receptors: a middle-aged woman with Graves disease. Each CDR3 is given with its conserved first and last residue. D genes are given only for firm matches. Size tells how often a clone was seen (once, few, many) or the class of an expanded clone, and some rows leave it out.

d_call j_call v_call clone_size cdr3_aa cdr3_nt
. TRBJ2-1 TRBV29-1 . CSVEDMGFGYNEQFF TGCAGCGTTGAAGATATGGGGTTTGGATACAATGAGCAGTTCTTC
. TRBJ2-1 TRBV3-1 many CASSQRSGVSGEQFF TGTGCCAGCAGCCAACGCAGCGGAGTATCCGGTGAGCAGTTCTTC
TRBD2 TRBJ2-1 TRBV9 many CASSGGGDGEQFF TGTGCCAGCAGCGGCGGGGGAGACGGTGAGCAGTTCTTC
. TRBJ2-1 TRBV19 . CASSRSLEEQFF TGTGCCAGTAGTCGGTCCCTCGAGGAGCAGTTCTTC
TRBD1 TRBJ2-7 TRBV4-1 . CASSQSGQSSSYEQYF TGCGCCAGCAGCCAATCGGGACAGTCGAGCTCCTACGAGCAGTACTTC
TRBD1 TRBJ2-1 TRBV10-2 . CASTRDRGLYEQFF TGCGCCAGCACTCGGGACAGGGGTCTATATGAGCAGTTCTTC
TRBD2 TRBJ2-3 TRBV2 many CASSESGRGGSDTQYF TGTGCCAGCAGTGAATCTGGGCGGGGGGGATCAGATACGCAGTATTTT
TRBD2 TRBJ2-3 TRBV11-2 many CASSPRGDRTDTQYF TGTGCCAGCAGCCCCCGGGGGGATCGCACAGATACGCAGTATTTT
. TRBJ2-7 TRBV15 few CATSRDTGASSPYEQYF TGTGCCACCAGCAGAGATACGGGAGCGTCGAGCCCCTACGAGCAGTACTTC
. TRBJ1-4 TRBV15 . CATSSYMTDPNEKLFF TGTGCCACCAGCAGTTATATGACAGATCCTAATGAAAAACTGTTTTTT